This T cell receptor beta chain emerged from a study of cytomegalovirus exposure and HLA in healthy donors. Study results and limitations: Cytomegalovirus association was assigned to about 150 TCR beta chains.

The CDR3 runs to 15 residues. Germline CDR1 is SGHRS and CDR2 is YFSETQ. Losses at the gene ends were 4 bases for V and 4 bases for J; bases not matched to a gene: 8. The PCR had 60 Vbeta and 13 Jbeta primers. The method was immunoSEQ multiplex PCR; TCRdb's version includes in-frame clones alone and lacks a portion of them. This sample has 130,000 or so clones, with more than 70% found just once. Details on this clone: Its specificity is unknown.

The source material was PBMCs. The chain carries TRBV5-1 and TRBJ1-1; TRBD1 agrees at 9 bases. This receptor was identified in a male donor in good health and CMV-seronegative. CDR3 region: CASSGGQGGGTEAFF. CDR3 nucleotides: TGCGCCAGCAGCGGGGGACAGGGAGGGGGCACTGAAGCTTTCTTT.